The sequence of this T cell receptor (beta chain) was determined in a study of vaccination effects on CD4 cells after COVID-19. Study observations and caveats: Pronounced clonal contraction occurred in clones induced by infection and by vaccine late after vaccination. The study got few convalescent patients and did not collect any early post-infection timepoints.

Sequenced by immunoSEQ multiplex PCR; TCRdb stores in-frame clones only, minus some. Found here are tens of thousands of clones, around 66% of them singletons; the top ten hold 12%. CD4+ T cells specific for antigen were expanded with viral peptide pools by the ViraFEST assay before sequencing. Subsequent to 10 days of culture, CD4+ T cells were isolated. The culture medium for over 1.5 million PBMC per well included around 10 IU/ml IL-2 and around 9.8 ug/ml peptides. A remark on this clone: Its antigen remains unknown.

The source of this sequence is a human donor who received a COVID-19 vaccine. The specimen was CD4+ T cells from PBMCs cultured with HCoV-229E spike peptides, collected before COVID-19 vaccination.

The DNA for the CDR3 is TGTGCCAGCAGCTTAAGGCTAGCGGGAGCTCTTGGCTACGAGCAGTACTTC. Encoded protein: CASSLRLAGALGYEQYF. The V gene is TRBV7-8, the J gene TRBJ2-7; 10 bases are shared with TRBD2. The germline V gene has CDR1 SGHVS and CDR2 FQNEAQ. CDR3 length: 17 residues. V gave up 2 bases and J gave up 3 bases; unmatched junction bases: 10.